The table lists the clone carrying this T cell receptor (beta chain) with a few counts. As yet, its antigen is unknown. The sample is drawn from a study of T-cell reconstitution after alpha-beta-depleted transplantation in children. Overall study results and limits: At around two months after transplant, the alpha-beta T cells were reportedly derived from several hundred expanded clones that came from non-depleted graft cells. Fresh T-cell production supplied most of the T-cell counts and diversity seen one year after transplant.

Trimming pared 3 bases from V and 3 bases from J, leaving 10 bases between. The CDR3 is made up of 13 amino acids. CDR1 is SQVTM and CDR2 is ANQGSEA in the germline V gene. Preparation of the TCRbeta library used unique molecular identifiers. TCRdb re-called the PCR reads with MiXCR, one entry per CDR3 protein. The table shows almost 250,000 distinct CDR3 sequences, with under 30% occurring only once. This sequence was found in a girl aged 2-10 years with Fanconi anemia, due to receive a stem cell transplant. Here the sequenced sample was PBMCs, taken before TCRalphabeta/CD19-depleted stem cell transplant. The rearrangement joins TRBV29-1 to TRBJ2-3; TRBD2 is a possible D gene (6 bases). The CDR3 DNA sequence: TGCAGCGTTGACCGGGGAGGTACAGATACGCAGTATTTT. Protein sequence: CSVDRGGTDTQYF.